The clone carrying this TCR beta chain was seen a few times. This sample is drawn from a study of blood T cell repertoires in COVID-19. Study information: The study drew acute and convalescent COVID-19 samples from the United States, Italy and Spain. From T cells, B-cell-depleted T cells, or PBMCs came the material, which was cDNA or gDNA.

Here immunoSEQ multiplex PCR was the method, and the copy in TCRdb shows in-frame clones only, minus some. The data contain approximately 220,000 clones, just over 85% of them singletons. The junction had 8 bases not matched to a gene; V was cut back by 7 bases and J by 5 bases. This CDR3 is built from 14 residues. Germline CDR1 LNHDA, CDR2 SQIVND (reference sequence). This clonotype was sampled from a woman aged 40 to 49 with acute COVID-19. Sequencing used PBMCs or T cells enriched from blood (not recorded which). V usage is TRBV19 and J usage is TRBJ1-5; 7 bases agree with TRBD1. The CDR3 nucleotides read TGTGCCAGTAAAAGAGAGGGGGCCTATCAGCCCCAGCATTTT. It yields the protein CASKREGAYQPQHF.